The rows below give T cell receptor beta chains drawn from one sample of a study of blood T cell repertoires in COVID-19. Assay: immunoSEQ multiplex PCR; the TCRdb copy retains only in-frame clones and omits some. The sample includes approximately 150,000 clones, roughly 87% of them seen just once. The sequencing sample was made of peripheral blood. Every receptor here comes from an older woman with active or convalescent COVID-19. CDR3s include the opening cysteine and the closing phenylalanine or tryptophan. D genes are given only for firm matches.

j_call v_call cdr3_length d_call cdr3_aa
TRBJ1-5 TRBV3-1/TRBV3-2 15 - CASSQDFGGDQPQHF
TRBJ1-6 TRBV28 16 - CASSLWSSSYNSPLHF
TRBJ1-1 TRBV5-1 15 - CASSLVGGSDTEAFF
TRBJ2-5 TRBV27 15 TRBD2 CASSSLRGGRETQYF
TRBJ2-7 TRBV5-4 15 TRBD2 CASSLGLAGTYEQYF
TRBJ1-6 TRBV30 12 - CAWNRVDSPLHF
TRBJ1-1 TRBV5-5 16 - CASSLTGRGMNTEAFF
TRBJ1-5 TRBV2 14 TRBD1 CASSEVTGKEPQHF
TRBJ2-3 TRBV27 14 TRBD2 CASSLSGGADTQYF
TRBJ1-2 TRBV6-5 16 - CASSYSSAGRNYGYTF
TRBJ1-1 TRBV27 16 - CASSFPSGGPGTEAFF
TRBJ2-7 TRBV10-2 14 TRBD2 CASSELGLADEQYF
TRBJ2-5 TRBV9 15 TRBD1 CASSVAGTGLETQYF
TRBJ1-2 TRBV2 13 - CASSDISATRYTF
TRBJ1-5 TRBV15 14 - CATSRSRDLSPQHF
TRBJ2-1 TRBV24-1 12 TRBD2 CATSSGGDEQFF
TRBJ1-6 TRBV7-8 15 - CASSVFRGGNSPLHF
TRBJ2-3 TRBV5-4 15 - CASSYGRGLTDTQYF
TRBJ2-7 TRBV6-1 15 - CASSEAGRGSNEQYF
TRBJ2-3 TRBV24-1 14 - CATSGGGYADTQYF
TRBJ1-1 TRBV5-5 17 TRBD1 CASSLGVVRGLNTEAFF
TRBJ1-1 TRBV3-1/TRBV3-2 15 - CASSQVSGRGTEAFF
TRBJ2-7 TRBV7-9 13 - CASSTNLGGEQYF
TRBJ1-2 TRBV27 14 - CASSFALRGEGYTF
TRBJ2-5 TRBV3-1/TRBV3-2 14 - CASSSRLEQETQYF
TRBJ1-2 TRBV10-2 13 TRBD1 CASMGQNNYGYTF
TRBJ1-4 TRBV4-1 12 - CASSQAAEKLFF
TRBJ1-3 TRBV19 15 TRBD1 CASSPTGGSGNTIYF
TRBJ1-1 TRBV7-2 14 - CASSFGQPTSGAFF
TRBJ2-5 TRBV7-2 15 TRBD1 CASSWQGARGETQYF
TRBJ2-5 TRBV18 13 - CASSPPRIETQYF
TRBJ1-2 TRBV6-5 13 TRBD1 CASSRQGAFGYTF
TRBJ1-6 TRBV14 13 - CASSPGVVSPLHF
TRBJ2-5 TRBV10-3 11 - CASSSAETQYF
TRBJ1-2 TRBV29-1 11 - CSVQASYGYTF
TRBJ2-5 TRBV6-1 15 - CASSEGATTRETQYF
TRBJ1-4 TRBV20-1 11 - CSLPRNEKLFF
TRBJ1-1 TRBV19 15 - CASSILLGTGTEAFF
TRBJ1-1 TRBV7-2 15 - CASSLLNAGDTEAFF
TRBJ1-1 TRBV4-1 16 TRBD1 CASSQRMGQDRGEAFF
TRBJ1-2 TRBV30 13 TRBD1 CAWSHGQGGGYTF
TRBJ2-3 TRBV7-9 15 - CASSNGLPRTDTQYF
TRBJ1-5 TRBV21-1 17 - CASSKRGTEHSNQPQHF
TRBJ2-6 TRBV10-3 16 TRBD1 CAISVSGGSGANVLTF
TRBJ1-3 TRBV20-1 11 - CSAPSGNTIYF
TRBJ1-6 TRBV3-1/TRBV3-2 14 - CASSPRGSNSPLHF
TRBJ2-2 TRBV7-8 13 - CASSQGWTGELFF
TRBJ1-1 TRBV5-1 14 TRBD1 CASSLGDRDTEAFF
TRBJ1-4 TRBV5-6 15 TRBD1 CASSLDGQGVEKLFF
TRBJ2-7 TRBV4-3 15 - CASSQVLAGPYEQYF
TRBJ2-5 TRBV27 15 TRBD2 CASVVGRAGLETQYF
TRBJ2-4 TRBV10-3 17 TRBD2 CAISDWTSGGAQNIQYF
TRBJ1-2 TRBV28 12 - CASSLAGYGYTF
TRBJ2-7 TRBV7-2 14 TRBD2 CASSGSGGPYEQYF
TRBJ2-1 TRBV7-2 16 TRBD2 CASSPSSGGPYNEQFF
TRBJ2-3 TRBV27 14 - CASSLRGAGDTQYF
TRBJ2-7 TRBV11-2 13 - CASSLGAKGEQYF
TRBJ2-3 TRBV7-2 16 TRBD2 CASSSGLAGVADTQYF
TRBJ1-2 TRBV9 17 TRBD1 CASSVDTGTGNGDGYTF
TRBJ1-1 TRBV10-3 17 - CAISESRVAAWHTEAFF